What follows are 16 T cell receptor beta chains derived from one specimen sequenced in a study of T cell responses to AZD1222 COVID-19 vaccine. Assay used: immunoSEQ multiplex PCR; TCRdb lists only in-frame clones, some missing. The data hold about 150,000 clones, with roughly 92% observed a single time. Sequenced material: peripheral blood, taken on day 0 of AZD1222 vaccination. These receptor sequences come from an adult in good health.

This chain joins TRBV18 and TRBJ2-5, with 7 bases aligning to TRBD1. Per the germline V gene, CDR1 is KGHSH and CDR2 is LQKENI. J gave up 5 bases and V 2 bases, and 5 bases lay outside the gene matches. The CDR3 has 14 residues. The CDR3 DNA reads as TGTGCCAGCTCACCATTGACAGGGACGGAGACCCAGTACTTC. Encoded protein: CASSPLTGTETQYF. Full variable domain (remainder filled in from reference TRBV18 and TRBJ2-5): NAGVMQNPRHLVRRRGQEARLRCSPMKGHSHVYWYRQLPEEGLKFMVYLQKENIIDESGMPKERFSAEFPKEGPSILRIQQVVRGDSAAYFCASSPLTGTETQYFGPGTRLLVL.

The rearrangement links TRBV2 to TRBJ2-1, with 9 bases matching TRBD1. J gave up 0 bases and V 5 bases, and 2 bases lay outside the gene matches. This CDR3 spans 15 amino acids. Per the germline V gene, CDR1 is SNHLY and CDR2 is FYNNEI. The CDR3 DNA sequence: TGTGCCAGCAGTCCGACAGGGGGCTCCTACAATGAGCAGTTCTTC. The encoded protein is CASSPTGGSYNEQFF.

The rearrangement joins TRBV27 to TRBJ1-4; D remains ambiguous. Trimming removed 8 bases at V and 0 bases at J, with 13 bases between. CDR1 and CDR2 from the germline V gene are MNHEY and SMNVEV (reference sequence). The CDR3 is 15 residues long. CDR3 region: CASASKVATNEKLFF. For the CDR3, the DNA is TGTGCCAGCGCTTCTAAGGTTGCAACTAATGAAAAACTGTTTTTT.

The J gene is TRBJ2-3, the V gene TRBV5-1; 11 nucleotides match TRBD2. V dropped 2 bases and J dropped 5; count of bases not matched to a gene: 10. Per germline, CDR1 SGHRS and CDR2 YFSETQ. CDR3 length: 17 amino acids. The CDR3 sequence is CASSLLGLAGGGDTQYF. In DNA, the CDR3 is TGCGCCAGCAGCTTACTGGGTCTAGCGGGGGGCGGAGATACGCAGTATTTT. The full variable domain, in which reference TRBV5-1 and TRBJ2-3 provide the parts outside the CDR3, is KAGVTQTPRYLIKTRGQQVTLSCSPISGHRSVSWYQQTPGQGLQFLFEYFSETQRNKGNFPGRFSGRQFSNSRSEMNVSTLELGDSALYLCASSLLGLAGGGDTQYFGPGTRLTVL.

CDR3 sequence: CASSPPDRGREQFF. The CDR3 DNA reads TGTGCCAGCAGCCCCCCTGACAGGGGACGGGAGCAGTTCTTC. V gene TRBV28 combines with J gene TRBJ2-1, with 8 bases matching TRBD1. The CDR3 totals 14 residues. Losses at the gene ends were 6 bases for V and 10 bases for J; bases not matched to a gene: 11. CDR1 MDHEN and CDR2 SYDVKM come from the germline V gene.

This chain links TRBV9 with TRBJ2-7, with D maybe TRBD1 (5 bases). Germline lookup yields CDR1 SGDLS and CDR2 YYNGEE. This CDR3 region has 15 residues. The V end lost 4 bases, the J end lost 0 bases, and 14 bases lay between the germline ends. CDR3 nucleotides: TGTGCCAGCAGCCGATATCGGACATGCTCCTACGAGCAGTACGTC. Translation: CASSRYRTCSYEQYV.

The chain uses TRBV6-4 and TRBJ2-1; 11 positions agree with TRBD2. CDR1 is MRHNA, CDR2 SNTAGT, per germline. With V trimmed by 4 bases and J by 6 bases, 2 bases remained unmatched. This CDR3 has 14 residues. CDR3 residues: CASSVLAGANEQFF. CDR3 DNA sequence: TGTGCCAGCAGTGTACTAGCGGGGGCCAATGAGCAGTTCTTC.

The V call is TRBV10-2, the J call TRBJ2-5; D uncertain. Germline V gene data show CDR1 as WSHSY and CDR2 as SAAADI. Trimming removed 2 bases at V and 5 bases at J, with 9 bases between. The CDR3 has 13 amino acids. The CDR3 is CASSELAWETQYF. As DNA, the CDR3 is TGCGCCAGCAGTGAGCTTGCCTGGGAGACCCAGTACTTC.

This chain links TRBV7-8 with TRBJ2-3, with no clear D. The CDR3 contains 17 residues. CDR1 is SGHVS and CDR2 is FQNEAQ in the germline V gene. With 1 base removed from V and 4 bases from J, the gap between germline ends came to 18 bases. CDR3 amino acids: CASSLVAAVVGSDTQYF. Written as DNA, the CDR3 is TGTGCCAGCAGCTTAGTTGCGGCGGTGGTAGGCTCAGATACGCAGTATTTT. The variable domain in full, completed from reference TRBV7-8 and TRBJ2-3, reads GAGVSQSPRYKVAKRGQDVALRCDPISGHVSLFWYQQALGQGPEFLTYFQNEAQLDKSGLPSDRFFAERPEGSVSTLKIQRTQQEDSAVYLCASSLVAAVVGSDTQYFGPGTRLTVL.

The chain recombines TRBV3-1 (or the pseudogene TRBV3-2) with TRBJ2-2; D tentatively reads TRBD1 or TRBD2 (5 bases each). Between the trimmed V and J ends, which lost 7 bases and 0 bases, there was a span of 15 bases. Looked up from germline, CDR1 is LGHDT and CDR2 is YNNKEL (reference sequence). This CDR3 region has 16 residues. The CDR3, as DNA: TGTGCCAGCAACACACCGGGACGCTCGAACACCGGGGAGCTGTTTTTT. Encoded protein: CASNTPGRSNTGELFF.

The chain has TRBV11-2 and TRBJ1-5; TRBD1 might be the D (5 bases). Germline V gene data show CDR1 as SGHAT and CDR2 as FQNNGV. This CDR3 has 15 amino acids. Trimming removed 0 bases at V and 3 bases at J, with 9 bases between. The DNA of the CDR3 is TGTGCCAGCAGCTTAGATGGGGCGAACAATCAGCCCCAGCATTTT. This gives the protein CASSLDGANNQPQHF.

The chain links TRBV6-4 to TRBJ1-6; 10 bases match TRBD1. Germline-derived CDR1 and CDR2 are MRHNA and SNTAGT. V was pared by 0 bases and J by 7 bases, with 0 bases of the junction left unmatched. The CDR3 extends over 15 amino acids. CDR3 sequence reads: CASSDSTGGNSPLHF. The CDR3 region has the DNA TGTGCCAGCAGTGACTCGACAGGGGGCAATTCACCCCTCCACTTT.

This rearrangement joins TRBV11-1 to TRBJ1-1; 7 bases map to TRBD1. Per the germline V gene, CDR1 is SGHAT and CDR2 is FQDESV (reference sequence). This CDR3 has 13 amino acids. V lost 4 bases, J lost 4 bases, and 3 bases stayed unmatched. The CDR3 nucleotides are TGTGCCAGCAGCTCCTCAGGGGGCACTGAAGCTTTCTTT. As protein: CASSSSGGTEAFF.

The chain links TRBV2 to TRBJ1-2; D remains ambiguous. The CDR3 sequence is 12 residues long. Germline assignment: CDR1 SNHLY and CDR2 FYNNEI. V was pared by 3 bases and J by 8 bases, with 10 bases between. The CDR3 loop reads CASSEDRAGYTF. Here the CDR3 DNA reads TGTGCCAGCAGTGAGGATAGAGCCGGCTACACCTTC.

The chain links TRBV7-8 to TRBJ2-1, with D unresolved. Germline CDR1 SGHVS, CDR2 FQNEAQ. Trimming left V 1 base short and J 6 bases short, with 10 bases between. The CDR3 loop spans 14 amino acids. The DNA for the CDR3 is TGTGCCAGCAGCTTAGTCAGAACCTCCAATGAGCAGTTCTTC. This codes for CASSLVRTSNEQFF.

The J gene is TRBJ2-3, the V gene TRBV9, with 9 nucleotides matching TRBD2. Germline CDR1 SGDLS, CDR2 YYNGEE. V trimming: 2 bases; J trimming: 6 bases; junction bases outside the gene matches: 7. CDR3 size: 15 residues. The CDR3 is CASSVIAGAPDTQYF. The CDR3 DNA reads as TGTGCCAGCAGCGTCATAGCGGGAGCGCCGGATACGCAGTATTTT.